This T cell receptor (beta chain) came from a study of type 1 regulatory T cells. On the study more broadly: An in vitro protocol generated T-allo10, a Tr1-enriched, alloantigen-specific CD4 T cell product. Study results and limitations: Tr1 cells had a more restricted TCR repertoire than non-Tr1 cells.

Using its own MiXCR run on the reads, TCRdb lists one record per CDR3 protein. The sample has tens of thousands of distinct CDR3 sequences; roughly 20% are singletons. V lost 6 bases and J lost 2, with 16 bases in between. Germline CDR1 DFQATT, CDR2 SNEGSKA (reference sequence). CDR3 length equals 14 residues. Concerning this clonotype itself: Its target is unknown.

This chain links TRBV20-1 with TRBJ2-5; weak D call: TRBD1 (5 bases). This TCR came from a human donor in good health. Specimen: cultured type 1 regulatory T (Tr1) cells, either the whole culture or a sorted fraction (not recorded which). This CDR3 is CSAHRGSKQETQYF. The CDR3, as DNA: TGCAGTGCCCATAGGGGTTCTAAACAAGAGACCCAGTACTTC.